Detailed here is one T cell receptor beta chain. Primers: 60 Vbeta forward and 13 Jbeta reverse. Profiling relied on immunoSEQ multiplex PCR, and the TCRdb table lists in-frame clones only, not all of them. The data show roughly 160,000 clones, about four fifths seen once. Germline CDR1 is GTSNPN and CDR2 is SVGIG (reference sequence). Trimming cost V 2 bases and J 9 bases, with 11 bases left between them. CDR3 length: 12 residues. These data belong to a study of cytomegalovirus exposure and HLA in healthy donors. The origin of this receptor is a man aged 25 to 40 in good health and CMV-seronegative. Material: PBMCs. The chain uses TRBV30 and TRBJ2-1, with D perhaps matching TRBD1 (6 bases). The CDR3 coding sequence is TGTGCCTGGAGTATAGGGGGTGCTGAGCAGTTCTTC. Its translation: CAWSIGGAEQFF. Using reference TRBV30 and TRBJ2-1 for the parts outside the CDR3, the full variable domain is SQTIHQWPATLVQPVGSPLSLECTVEGTSNPNLYWYRQAAGRGLQLLFYSVGIGQISSEVPQNLSASRPQDRQFILSSKKLLLSDSGFYLCAWSIGGAEQFFGPGTRLTVL.